The 9 T cell receptor beta chains listed next were all sequenced from one sample in a study of blood T cell repertoires in COVID-19. Profiling relied on immunoSEQ multiplex PCR, and the TCRdb table lists in-frame clones only, not all of them. This table holds tens of thousands of clones, roughly 85% found once. The sample taken for sequencing was peripheral blood. The source is a human donor in a cohort sampled during active COVID-19.

This chain joins TRBV11-2 and TRBJ1-6; 10 nucleotides align to TRBD1. The CDR3 consists of 15 residues. The junction had 2 bases not matched to a gene; V was cut back by 2 bases and J by 7 bases. The germline V gene encodes CDR1 SGHAT and CDR2 FQNNGV. CDR3 nucleotides: TGTGCCAGCAGCTTACGGGACAGGGGCAATTCACCCCTCCACTTT. It is translated as CASSLRDRGNSPLHF.

This clone turned up a few times. The chain links TRBV7-8 to TRBJ2-5; 7 bases fit TRBD1. With 0 bases clipped from V and 7 bases from J, the junction kept 5 bases outside the gene matches. CDR1 and CDR2 (germline): SGHVS, FQNEAQ. This CDR3 contains 14 residues. CDR3 nucleotide sequence: TGTGCCAGCAGCTTAGCGCCCGAGGGGGCGACCCAGTACTTC. It is translated as CASSLAPEGATQYF.

The chain joins TRBV24-1 to TRBJ2-6; perhaps TRBD2 as D (6 bases). CDR3 size: 15 residues. The V gene lost 6 bases and the J gene lost 1 base, with 9 bases spanning the gap. Per germline, CDR1 KGHDR and CDR2 SFDVKD. The CDR3 reads CATSIAGSGANVLTF. The CDR3 DNA reads as TGTGCCACCAGTATCGCGGGGTCTGGGGCCAACGTCCTGACTTTC.

This clone was detected only once. The chain has TRBV11-2 and TRBJ2-3, with TRBD2 matching over 10 bases. J was trimmed by 3 bases and V by 3 bases; bases with no gene match: 15. Germline loops: CDR1 SGHAT, CDR2 FQNNGV. The CDR3 is 19 residues long. CDR3 nucleotide sequence: TGTGCCAGCAGCTTTAGAGGGGGAATTCTAGCGGGAGATACAGATACGCAGTATTTT. Its protein is CASSFRGGILAGDTDTQYF.

CDR3 protein: CASSIGTGSEQYF. CDR3 nucleotide sequence: TGTGCCAGTAGTATAGGAACAGGGAGCGAGCAGTACTTC. This chain uses TRBV19 with TRBJ2-7; D is possibly TRBD1 (6 bases). CDR3 length: 13 amino acids. The germline gives CDR1 LNHDA, CDR2 SQIVND (reference sequence). Trimming took off 1 base at V and 6 bases at J, with 10 bases between the two ends. The full variable domain, in which reference TRBV19 and TRBJ2-7 provide the parts outside the CDR3, is DGGITQSPKYLFRKEGQNVTLSCEQNLNHDAMYWYRQDPGQGLRLIYYSQIVNDFQKGDIAEGYSVSREKKESFPLTVTSAQKNPTAFYLCASSIGTGSEQYFGPGTRLTVT.

The V gene is TRBV19, the J gene TRBJ1-3, with D hard to call. Trimming took 4 bases from V and 0 from J, leaving 13 bases between them. Germline V gene lookup returns CDR1 LNHDA and CDR2 SQIVND (reference sequence). The CDR3 sequence is 16 residues long. The CDR3 is CASSTGLRSSGNTIYF. CDR3 sequence (DNA): TGTGCCAGTAGTACCGGTTTAAGGAGCTCTGGAAACACCATATATTTT. Using reference TRBV19 and TRBJ1-3 for the parts outside the CDR3, the full variable domain is DGGITQSPKYLFRKEGQNVTLSCEQNLNHDAMYWYRQDPGQGLRLIYYSQIVNDFQKGDIAEGYSVSREKKESFPLTVTSAQKNPTAFYLCASSTGLRSSGNTIYFGEGSWLTVV.

The chain has TRBV3-1 (or the pseudogene TRBV3-2) and TRBJ1-2; 7 bases line up with TRBD1. V was clipped by 4 bases and J by 7 bases; unmatched bases: 15. The germline CDR1 and CDR2 sequences are LGHDT and YNNKEL (reference sequence). This CDR3 is built from 16 residues. CDR3 nucleotides: TGTGCCAGCAGCCCTTGGACAGGCTCTTTGCTCTCTGGCTACACCTTC. Protein sequence: CASSPWTGSLLSGYTF.

This chain links TRBV5-4 with TRBJ2-4; 7 nucleotides align to TRBD1. The germline CDR1 and CDR2 sequences are SGHNT and YYREEE (reference sequence). The trim removed 4 bases at V and 0 bases at J, leaving 7 bases unmatched. This CDR3 contains 16 residues. The CDR3 DNA reads as TGTGCCAGCAGCCACCGGGACAGCCTAGCCAAAAACATTCAGTACTTC. It yields the protein CASSHRDSLAKNIQYF. Full variable domain (outside the CDR3, taken from reference TRBV5-4 and TRBJ2-4): ETGVTQSPTHLIKTRGQQVTLRCSSQSGHNTVSWYQQALGQGPQFIFQYYREEENGRGNFPPRFSGLQFPNYSSELNVNALELDDSALYLCASSHRDSLAKNIQYFGAGTRLSVL.

The V gene is TRBV27, the J gene TRBJ2-1, with TRBD2 matching 9 bases. The CDR3 is 15 residues long. The germline gives CDR1 MNHEY, CDR2 SMNVEV (reference sequence). The V gene end was trimmed by 3 bases and the J gene end by 2 bases; junction bases not matched to a gene: 2. The CDR3 bases are TGTGCCAGCAGTTTGACTAGCGGAACCTACAATGAGCAGTTCTTC. This translates into CASSLTSGTYNEQFF.